This TCR beta chain was obtained from a study of response to subunit inactivated influenza vaccine. Study outcomes and limitations: With each seasonal influenza vaccination, the authors suggested, few new T cells are recruited.

Concerning this clonotype: No antigen is known for it.

This CDR3 spans 14 amino acids. From germline, CDR1 is MDHEN and CDR2 SYDVKM. J lost 0 bases, V lost 4 bases, and 0 bases had no gene match. TCRdb reanalysed the RT-PCR reads using MiXCR and keeps one entry per CDR3 protein. This table holds 200,000 to 300,000 distinct CDR3 sequences, about 12% found once. The sequence derives from a middle-aged man who received an inactivated influenza vaccine. The chain is built from TRBV28 and TRBJ2-7; TRBD2 agrees at 10 bases. This material consisted of non-naive T cells sorted from PBMCs, taken less than 15 days before vaccination. The CDR3 coding sequence is TGTGCCAGCAGTTCTAGCGGGAGCTCCTACGAGCAGTACTTC. This gives the protein CASSSSGSSYEQYF.